The source of this TCR beta chain is a study of human T cells and chemical hapten exposure. Looking at the study overall: Alopecia areata, totalis or universalis affected patients who were mostly female.

As concerns this clonotype: Antigen unknown.

Authors' analysis steps: Sampled TCR counts reached a median of around 100,000 per sample, with values ranging from about 20,000 to 750,000. MiXCR, run by TCRdb on the RACE reads, gives a single entry per CDR3 protein. The authors' filters were not applied to this entry. In the table there are a few hundred thousand distinct CDR3 sequences, 4.8% of which are singletons. Time point of the sample: patch test 1, 2 weeks after DPC sensitization. The sample's treatment: therapeutic diphenylcyclopropenone sensitization with weekly scalp DPC. General observations from the study: TCRs above 1 in 1000 frequency did not change with DPC sensitization.

The ends were cut back, 0 bases at V and 12 bases at J, with 9 bases in the middle. There are 12 residues in the CDR3. From germline, CDR1 is SGHNT and CDR2 YENEEA. The sample consisted of whole blood, taken in connection with sensitization to the hapten diphenylcyclopropenone (DPC). The chain recombines TRBV11-3 with TRBJ2-1; no clear D. The sequence derives from a woman in her forties or fifties with alopecia areata. Some clones in this sample may be carry-over from other donors' samples. CDR3 sequence reads: CASSLDDRGQFF. CDR3 sequence (DNA): TGTGCCAGCAGCTTAGACGACCGAGGGCAGTTCTTC.